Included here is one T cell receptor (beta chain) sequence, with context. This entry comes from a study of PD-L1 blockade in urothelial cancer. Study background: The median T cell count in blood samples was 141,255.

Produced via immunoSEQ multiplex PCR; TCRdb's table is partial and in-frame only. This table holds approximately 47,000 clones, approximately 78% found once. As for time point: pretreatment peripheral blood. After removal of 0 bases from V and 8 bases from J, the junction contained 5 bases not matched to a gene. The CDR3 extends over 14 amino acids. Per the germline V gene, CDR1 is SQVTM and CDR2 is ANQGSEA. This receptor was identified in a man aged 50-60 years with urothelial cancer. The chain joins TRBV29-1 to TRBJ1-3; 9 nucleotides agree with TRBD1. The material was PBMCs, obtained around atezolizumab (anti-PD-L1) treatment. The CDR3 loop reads CSVEDQGQGYTIYF. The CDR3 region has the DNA TGCAGCGTTGAAGATCAGGGACAGGGATACACCATATATTTT.